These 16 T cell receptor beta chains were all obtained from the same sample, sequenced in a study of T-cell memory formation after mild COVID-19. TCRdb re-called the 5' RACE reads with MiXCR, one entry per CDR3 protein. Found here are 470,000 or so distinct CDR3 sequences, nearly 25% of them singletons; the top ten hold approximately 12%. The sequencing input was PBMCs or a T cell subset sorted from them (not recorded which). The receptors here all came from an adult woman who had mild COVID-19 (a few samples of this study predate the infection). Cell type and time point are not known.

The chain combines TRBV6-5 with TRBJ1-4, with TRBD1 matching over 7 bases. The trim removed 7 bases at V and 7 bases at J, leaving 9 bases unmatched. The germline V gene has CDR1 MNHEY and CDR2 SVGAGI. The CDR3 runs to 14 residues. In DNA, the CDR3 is TGTGCCAGCAACCAGGGGGGCGCGAGTGAAAAACTGTTTTTT. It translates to CASNQGGASEKLFF.

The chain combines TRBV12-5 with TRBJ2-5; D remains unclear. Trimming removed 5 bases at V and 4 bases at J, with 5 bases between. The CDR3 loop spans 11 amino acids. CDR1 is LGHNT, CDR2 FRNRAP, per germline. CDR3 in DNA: TGTGCTAGTGGTACCGGAGAGACCCAGTACTTC. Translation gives CASGTGETQYF.

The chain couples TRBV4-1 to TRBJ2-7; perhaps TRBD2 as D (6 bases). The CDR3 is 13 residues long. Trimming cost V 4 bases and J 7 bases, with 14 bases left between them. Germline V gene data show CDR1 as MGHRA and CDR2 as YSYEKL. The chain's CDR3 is CASSLPSRGEQYF. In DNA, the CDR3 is TGCGCCAGCAGCCTACCCAGTCGGGGGGAGCAGTACTTC.

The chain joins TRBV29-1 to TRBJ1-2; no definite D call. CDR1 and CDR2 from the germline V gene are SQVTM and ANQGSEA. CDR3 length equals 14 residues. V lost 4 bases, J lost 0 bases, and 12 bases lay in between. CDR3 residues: CSVANGEANYGYTF. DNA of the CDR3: TGCAGCGTTGCTAATGGGGAAGCTAACTATGGCTACACCTTC.

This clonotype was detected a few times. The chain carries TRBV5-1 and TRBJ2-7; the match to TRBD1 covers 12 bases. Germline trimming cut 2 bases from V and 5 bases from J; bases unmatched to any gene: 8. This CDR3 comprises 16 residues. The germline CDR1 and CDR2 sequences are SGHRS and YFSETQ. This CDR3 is CASSLEGTGGWNEQYF. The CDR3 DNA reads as TGCGCCAGCAGCTTAGAAGGGACAGGGGGCTGGAACGAGCAGTACTTC. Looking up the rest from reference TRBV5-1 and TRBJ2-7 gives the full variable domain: KAGVTQTPRYLIKTRGQQVTLSCSPISGHRSVSWYQQTPGQGLQFLFEYFSETQRNKGNFPGRFSGRQFSNSRSEMNVSTLELGDSALYLCASSLEGTGGWNEQYFGPGTRLTVT.

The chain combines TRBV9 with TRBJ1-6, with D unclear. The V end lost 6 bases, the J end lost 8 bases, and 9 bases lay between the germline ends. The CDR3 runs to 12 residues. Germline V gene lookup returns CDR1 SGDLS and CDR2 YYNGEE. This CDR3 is CASNRGYSPLHF. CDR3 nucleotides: TGTGCCAGCAATCGGGGATATTCACCCCTCCACTTT. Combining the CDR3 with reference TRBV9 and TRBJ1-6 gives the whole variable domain DSGVTQTPKHLITATGQRVTLRCSPRSGDLSVYWYQQSLDQGLQFLIQYYNGEERAKGNILERFSAQQFPDLHSELNLSSLELGDSALYFCASNRGYSPLHFGNGTRLTVT.

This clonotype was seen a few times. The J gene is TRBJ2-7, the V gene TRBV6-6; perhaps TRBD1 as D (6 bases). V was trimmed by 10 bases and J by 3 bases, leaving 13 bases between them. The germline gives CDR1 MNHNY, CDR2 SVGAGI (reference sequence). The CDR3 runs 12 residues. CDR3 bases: TGTGCCACCGGGACAATAATCTACGAGCAGTACTTC. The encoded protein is CATGTIIYEQYF.

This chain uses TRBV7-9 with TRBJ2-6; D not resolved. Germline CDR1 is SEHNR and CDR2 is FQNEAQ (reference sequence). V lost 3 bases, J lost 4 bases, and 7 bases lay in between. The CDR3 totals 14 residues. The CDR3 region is CASSLSTGANVLTF. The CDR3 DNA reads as TGTGCCAGCAGCTTGTCTACCGGGGCCAACGTCCTGACTTTC.

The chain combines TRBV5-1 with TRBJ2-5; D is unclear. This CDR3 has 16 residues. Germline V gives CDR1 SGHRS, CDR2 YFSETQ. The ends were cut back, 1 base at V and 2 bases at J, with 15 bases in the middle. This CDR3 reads CASSLSDSLGQETQYF. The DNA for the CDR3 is TGCGCCAGCAGCTTGAGTGATAGTCTTGGTCAAGAGACCCAGTACTTC.

The CDR3 bases are TGTGCCAGCAGCGTCTCCGCCATGGGGGCCGGGATACCTAACTATGGCTACACCTTC. It specifies CASSVSAMGAGIPNYGYTF. The rearrangement links TRBV9 to TRBJ1-2, with a possible D match to TRBD1 (6 bases). CDR1 is SGDLS, CDR2 YYNGEE, per germline. Trimming cost V 2 bases and J 0 bases, with 23 bases left between them. The CDR3 is 19 amino acids.

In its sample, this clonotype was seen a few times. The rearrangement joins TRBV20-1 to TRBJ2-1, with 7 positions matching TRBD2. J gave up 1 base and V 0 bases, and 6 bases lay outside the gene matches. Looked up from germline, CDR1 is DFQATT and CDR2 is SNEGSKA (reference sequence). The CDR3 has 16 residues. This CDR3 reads CSARDKASGSYNEQFF. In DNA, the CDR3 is TGCAGTGCTAGAGATAAGGCTAGCGGTTCCTACAATGAGCAGTTCTTC.

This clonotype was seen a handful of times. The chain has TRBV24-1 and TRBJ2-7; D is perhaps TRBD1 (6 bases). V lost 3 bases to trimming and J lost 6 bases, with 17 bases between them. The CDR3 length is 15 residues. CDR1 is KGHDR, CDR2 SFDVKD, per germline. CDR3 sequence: CATSDPRDKISEQYF. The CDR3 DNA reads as TGTGCCACCAGTGATCCTCGGGACAAGATAAGCGAGCAGTACTTC.

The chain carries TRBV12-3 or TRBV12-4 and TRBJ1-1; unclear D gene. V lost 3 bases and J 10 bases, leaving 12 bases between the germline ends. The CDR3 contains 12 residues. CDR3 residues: CASSLPSRGAFF. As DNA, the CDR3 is TGTGCCAGCAGTTTGCCTTCCCGGGGAGCTTTCTTT.

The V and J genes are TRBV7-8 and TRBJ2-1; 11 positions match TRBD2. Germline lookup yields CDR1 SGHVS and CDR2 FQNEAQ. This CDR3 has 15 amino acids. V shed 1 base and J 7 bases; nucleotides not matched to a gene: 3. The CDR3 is CASSLGTSGGNEQFF. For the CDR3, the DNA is TGTGCCAGCAGCTTAGGAACTAGCGGGGGTAATGAGCAGTTCTTC.

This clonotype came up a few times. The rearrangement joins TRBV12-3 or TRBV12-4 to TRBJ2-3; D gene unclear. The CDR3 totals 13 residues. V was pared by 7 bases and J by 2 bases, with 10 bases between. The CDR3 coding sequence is TGTGCCAGCACCTTTGTCCTCACAGATACGCAGTATTTT. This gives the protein CASTFVLTDTQYF.

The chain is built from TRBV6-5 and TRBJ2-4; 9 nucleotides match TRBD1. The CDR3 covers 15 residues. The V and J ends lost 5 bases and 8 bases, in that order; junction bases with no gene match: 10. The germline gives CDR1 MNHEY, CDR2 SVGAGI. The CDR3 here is CASSTTGTGSYIQYF. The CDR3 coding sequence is TGTGCCAGCAGTACTACCGGGACAGGGAGTTACATTCAGTACTTC.